This passage covers 30 T cell receptor beta chains from one sample sequenced in a study of T cell responses to AZD1222 COVID-19 vaccine. Sequenced by immunoSEQ multiplex PCR; TCRdb stores in-frame clones only, minus some. The sample contains tens of thousands of clones, roughly 85% of which appear only once. The sequencing used peripheral blood, collected on day 0 of AZD1222 vaccination. These receptors all come from an adult in good health.

This chain links TRBV9 with TRBJ2-3; D is possibly TRBD1 (6 bases). CDR1 is SGDLS and CDR2 is YYNGEE in the germline V gene. The CDR3 has 12 residues. Trimming cost V 4 bases and J 9 bases, with 12 bases left between them. CDR3 in amino acids: CASSLPQGTQYF. CDR3 sequence (DNA): TGTGCCAGCAGCCTACCCCAGGGGACGCAGTATTTT.

The V call is TRBV5-1, the J call TRBJ2-3; D is ambiguous. CDR1 is SGHRS, CDR2 YFSETQ, per germline. The CDR3 contains 16 residues. Trimming left V 2 bases short and J 3 bases short, with 16 bases between. CDR3 sequence reads: CASSLGGQPETDTQYF. The CDR3 DNA is TGCGCCAGCAGCTTAGGCGGCCAGCCCGAAACAGATACGCAGTATTTT.

This clone was found once. The chain combines TRBV6-5 with TRBJ1-2; perhaps TRBD1 as D (5 bases). The CDR3 contains 13 residues. Trimming cost V 6 bases and J 7 bases, with 15 bases left between them. CDR1 is MNHEY, CDR2 SVGAGI, per germline. The CDR3 sequence is CASSSDQGGGYTF. CDR3 coding DNA: TGTGCCAGCAGCTCAGATCAGGGTGGTGGCTACACCTTC.

The DNA of the CDR3 is TGTGCCAGCAGTTACTCAGCCCGGGGAACGTATGGCTACACCTTC. Translated, it gives CASSYSARGTYGYTF. The chain uses TRBV6-5 and TRBJ1-2; D is ambiguous. Germline loops: CDR1 MNHEY, CDR2 SVGAGI. CDR3 length: 15 residues. Trimming removed 0 bases from V and 5 bases from J, with 13 bases in between.

The V call is TRBV3-1 (or the pseudogene TRBV3-2), the J call TRBJ1-1, with a weak D call TRBD1 (5 bases). V lost 2 bases and J lost 4, with 11 bases in between. Germline lookup yields CDR1 LGHDT and CDR2 YNNKEL (reference sequence). The CDR3 spans 14 residues. CDR3: CASSQSWDSTEAFF. The CDR3 DNA follows: TGTGCCAGCAGCCAATCTTGGGACTCCACTGAAGCTTTCTTT.

The V gene is TRBV7-6, the J gene TRBJ1-3, with 9 nucleotides matching TRBD1. Per the germline V gene, CDR1 is SGHVS and CDR2 is FNYEAQ. The CDR3 sequence is 15 residues long. With V trimmed by 5 bases and J by 4 bases, 6 bases remained unmatched. This CDR3 is CASSKDRGIGNTIYF. The CDR3 DNA reads TGTGCCAGCAGCAAGGACAGGGGAATCGGAAACACCATATATTTT.

The V call is TRBV7-3, the J call TRBJ2-6, with D possibly being TRBD1 (5 bases). The V and J ends lost 4 bases and 4 bases respectively, with 8 bases between them. The CDR3 runs 14 residues. Looked up from germline, CDR1 is SGHTA and CDR2 is FQGTGA. The CDR3 sequence: CASSSPGGANVLTF. The DNA of the CDR3 is TGTGCCAGCAGCTCCCCAGGGGGGGCCAACGTCCTGACTTTC.

The rearrangement joins TRBV5-1 to TRBJ2-1; a weak D match, TRBD2 (6 bases). With 4 bases removed from V and 4 bases from J, the gap between germline ends came to 15 bases. This CDR3 region has 15 residues. Per germline, CDR1 SGHRS and CDR2 YFSETQ. The CDR3 loop reads CASSTGGGPYNEQFF. DNA for the CDR3: TGCGCCAGCAGCACCGGTGGAGGGCCATACAATGAGCAGTTCTTC.

The V and J genes are TRBV18 and TRBJ2-7, with 7 bases fitting TRBD1. This CDR3 region has 15 residues. The V segment lost 4 bases and the J segment 4 bases; nucleotides outside the gene matches: 10. CDR1 and CDR2 from the germline V gene are KGHSH and LQKENI. CDR3 sequence (DNA): TGTGCCAGCTCACGCCAGCCGGGACAGATTTACGAGCAGTACTTC. This translates into CASSRQPGQIYEQYF.

V usage is TRBV19 and J usage is TRBJ1-4; D gene unclear. CDR1 LNHDA and CDR2 SQIVND come from the germline V gene (reference sequence). V was trimmed by 5 bases and J by 13 bases, leaving 14 bases between them. This CDR3 spans 12 amino acids. The CDR3 region has the DNA TGTGCCAGTAGTGACCGGGTCCTCACACTGTTTTTT. Amino acids: CASSDRVLTLFF.

V usage is TRBV19 and J usage is TRBJ1-5; TRBD1 agrees at 8 bases. Germline values: CDR1 LNHDA, CDR2 SQIVND (reference sequence). After removal of 6 bases from V and 5 bases from J, the junction contained 3 bases not matched to a gene. The CDR3 loop spans 13 amino acids. The CDR3 here is CASRDRVHQPQHF. CDR3 nucleotide sequence: TGTGCCAGTAGGGACAGGGTCCATCAGCCCCAGCATTTT.

The rearrangement uses TRBV7-9 and TRBJ2-1; 7 bases line up with TRBD1. The CDR3 covers 14 residues. The germline gives CDR1 SEHNR, CDR2 FQNEAQ (reference sequence). J gave up 7 bases and V 5 bases, and 8 bases lay outside the gene matches. The DNA of the CDR3 is TGTGCCAGCAGCCCCGGGACAGTTCAAAATGAGCAGTTCTTC. It specifies CASSPGTVQNEQFF.

This rearrangement joins TRBV7-3 to TRBJ1-2; no clear D gene. Germline V gene lookup returns CDR1 SGHTA and CDR2 FQGTGA. The V gene lost 5 bases and the J gene lost 5 bases, with 12 bases spanning the gap. This CDR3 contains 13 residues. This chain's CDR3 is CASSPTPEYGYTF. The CDR3 DNA follows: TGTGCCAGCAGCCCGACACCAGAGTATGGCTACACCTTC.

V usage is TRBV7-2 and J usage is TRBJ2-2; 7 bases map to TRBD1. J was trimmed by 4 bases and V by 2 bases; bases with no gene match: 7. Germline V gives CDR1 SGHTA, CDR2 FQGNSA. CDR3 length: 16 amino acids. The CDR3: CASSLPPGQSTGELFF. In DNA, the CDR3 is TGTGCCAGCAGCTTACCCCCGGGACAGAGCACCGGGGAGCTGTTTTTT.

V usage is TRBV10-3 and J usage is TRBJ2-2; a possible D gene is TRBD2 (6 bases). With 7 bases removed from V and 4 bases from J, the gap between germline ends came to 13 bases. This CDR3 spans 14 amino acids. CDR1 is ENHRY, CDR2 SYGVKD, per germline. The CDR3 loop reads CAITEGISTGELFF. The DNA for the CDR3 is TGTGCCATCACGGAGGGGATCAGCACCGGGGAGCTGTTTTTT.

The J gene is TRBJ1-2, the V gene TRBV7-2; weak D call: TRBD1 (5 bases). CDR1 and CDR2 (germline): SGHTA, FQGNSA. V was clipped by 2 bases and J by 7 bases, with 11 bases between them. The CDR3 length is 13 residues. CDR3 coding DNA: TGTGCCAGCAGCTTAATGCAGGGAAGTGGCTACACCTTC. It specifies CASSLMQGSGYTF.

The chain combines TRBV7-2 with TRBJ2-7; D is undetermined. The V gene's germline CDR1 is SGHTA and CDR2 FQGNSA. Between the trimmed V and J ends, which lost 4 bases and 7 bases, there was a span of 11 bases. This CDR3 is built from 12 residues. The CDR3 loop is CASSYRSREQYF. The CDR3 DNA sequence: TGTGCCAGCAGCTATCGGTCCCGAGAGCAGTACTTC.

The V and J genes are TRBV18 and TRBJ1-1; TRBD1 agrees at 8 bases. Looked up from germline, CDR1 is KGHSH and CDR2 is LQKENI. The CDR3 consists of 15 residues. Trimming at V came to 6 bases and at J to 3 bases, leaving 9 bases not matched to a gene. This chain's CDR3 is CASSSGQGGDTEAFF. For the CDR3, the DNA is TGTGCCAGCTCTTCCGGACAGGGAGGGGACACTGAAGCTTTCTTT.

The rearrangement uses TRBV6-5 and TRBJ1-5; no firm D call. V lost 4 bases to trimming and J lost 2 bases, with 9 bases between them. CDR3 size: 14 residues. CDR1 and CDR2 from the germline V gene are MNHEY and SVGAGI. The CDR3 coding sequence is TGTGCCAGCAGTTTGGCGGCAGGCAATCAGCCCCAGCATTTT. Its translation: CASSLAAGNQPQHF.

The CDR3 here is CASSLPQGGELFF. The CDR3 DNA is TGTGCCAGCAGCCTGCCCCAGGGCGGGGAGCTGTTTTTT. This chain connects TRBV5-4 to TRBJ2-2, with D tentatively TRBD1 (5 bases). This CDR3 is 13 amino acids long. V gave up 4 bases and J gave up 7 bases, with 11 bases separating them. Germline CDR1 SGHNT, CDR2 YYREEE (reference sequence).

This clone was detected only once. The CDR3 nucleotides are TGTGCCAGCAGCTTAGGACTAGCGGGGGGTTACACAGATACGCAGTATTTT. It yields the protein CASSLGLAGGYTDTQYF. The genes are TRBV13 and TRBJ2-3, with 12 bases that match TRBD2. V lost 0 bases and J lost 2; bases outside the gene matches: 3. CDR1 is PRHDT and CDR2 is FYEKMQ in the germline V gene (reference sequence). The CDR3 length is 17 residues.

The chain is built from TRBV5-1 and TRBJ2-5; 7 nucleotides align to TRBD1. Germline V gene lookup returns CDR1 SGHRS and CDR2 YFSETQ. The junction had 6 bases not matched to a gene; V was cut back by 4 bases and J by 3 bases. There are 14 residues in the CDR3. The DNA for the CDR3 is TGCGCCAGCAGCCGCGACGGGACAGAAGAGACCCAGTACTTC. Amino acid sequence: CASSRDGTEETQYF.

The chain couples TRBV20-1 to TRBJ1-4; D is unresolved. CDR1 DFQATT and CDR2 SNEGSKA come from the germline V gene (reference sequence). The germline V and J ends were trimmed by 5 bases and 8 bases, with 6 bases remaining between them. The CDR3 loop spans 10 amino acids. CDR3 sequence: CSAPREKLFF. DNA for the CDR3: TGCAGTGCTCCCCGGGAAAAACTGTTTTTT.

This chain links TRBV4-3 with TRBJ1-3; no clear D. Germline lookup yields CDR1 LGHNA and CDR2 YSLEER. The CDR3 spans 16 residues. The ends were cut back, 0 bases at V and 0 bases at J, with 9 bases in the middle. The DNA of the CDR3 is TGCGCCAGCAGCCAAGATGTTTACCCCTCTGGAAACACCATATATTTT. This translates into CASSQDVYPSGNTIYF.

V gene TRBV24-1 combines with J gene TRBJ1-5; D gene uncertain. V gave up 3 bases and J gave up 0 bases, with 8 bases separating them. Germline V gene data show CDR1 as KGHDR and CDR2 as SFDVKD. The CDR3 runs to 15 residues. CDR3 protein: CATSDRRHSNQPQHF. CDR3 coding DNA: TGTGCCACCAGTGATCGCCGACATAGCAATCAGCCCCAGCATTTT.

The V call is TRBV7-2, the J call TRBJ1-2; D not certain. CDR3 length: 12 amino acids. CDR1 SGHTA and CDR2 FQGNSA come from the germline V gene. With 3 bases removed from V and 8 bases from J, the gap between germline ends came to 10 bases. The CDR3 here is CASSFRSYGYTF. CDR3 nucleotides: TGTGCCAGCAGCTTCCGCAGTTACGGCTACACCTTC.

The V gene is TRBV12-3 or TRBV12-4, the J gene TRBJ1-2; D may be TRBD1 (5 bases). The germline V and J ends were trimmed by 5 bases and 8 bases, with 12 bases remaining between them. The CDR3 loop spans 12 amino acids. CDR3 protein: CASSALGGGYTF. The CDR3 region has the DNA TGTGCCAGCAGTGCCCTTGGGGGAGGCTACACCTTC.

The rearrangement joins TRBV6-1 to TRBJ1-4; 7 bases agree with TRBD1. The germline gives CDR1 MNHNS, CDR2 SASEGT. This CDR3 contains 15 residues. V trimming: 3 bases; J trimming: 5 bases; junction bases outside the gene matches: 6. In DNA form, the CDR3 reads TGTGCCAGCAGTGACCCCAGGGGGAGGAATGAAAAACTGTTTTTT. Translated, it gives CASSDPRGRNEKLFF.

The V call is TRBV21-1, the J call TRBJ1-1; the table's D gene call, TRBD1, was not cross checked with the DNA. TRBV21-1 is an annotated pseudogene. This CDR3 contains 12 residues. Written as DNA, the CDR3 is TGTGCCAGCATGGGCTCGAACACTGAAGCTTTCTTT. It specifies CASMGSNTEAFF.

The chain employs TRBV24-1 and TRBJ1-2; 8 bases are a match to TRBD1. V shed 2 bases, J shed 8 bases, and the junction held 6 bases outside the gene matches. The CDR3 loop spans 14 amino acids. The germline V gene encodes CDR1 KGHDR and CDR2 SFDVKD. CDR3 coding DNA: TGTGCCACCAGTGATTCTCGGACAGGGATCGGCTACACCTTC. This translates into CATSDSRTGIGYTF.